The 32 T cell receptor beta chains listed next were all sequenced from one sample in a study of blood T cell repertoires in COVID-19 (TCRdb year 2020). The library was produced with the immunoSEQ multiplex PCR assay. What TCRdb holds here is the immuneACCESS table cut down to in-frame rearrangements. Part of the clones is not present; checked against another copy, under half of the missing clones reflect an unresolved V gene, and the others are unexplained. Here the sample has some 260,000 clones; over 70% occur a single time. The biggest ten clones account for roughly 10% of the sample. The material sequenced was peripheral blood. These receptor sequences come from a woman aged 65 to 85 with COVID-19, enrolled during active disease.

The V call is TRBV6-6, the J call TRBJ1-2, with 9 bases that match TRBD1. Germline V gene lookup returns CDR1 MNHNY and CDR2 SVGAGI (reference sequence). This CDR3 has 16 amino acids. Trimming cost V 2 bases and J 1 base; bases outside gene matches: 5. For the CDR3, the DNA is TGTGCCAGCAGTTACGCGGGACAGGGAGGTAACTATGGCTACACCTTC. It translates to CASSYAGQGGNYGYTF.

The V gene is TRBV3-1 (or the pseudogene TRBV3-2), the J gene TRBJ1-6; D unclear. This CDR3 is 14 amino acids long. Germline V gene sequence: CDR1 LGHDT, CDR2 YNNKEL (reference sequence). V lost 4 bases to trimming and J lost 10 bases, with 14 bases between them. The chain's CDR3 is CASSLEGRDSPLHF. CDR3 nucleotides: TGTGCCAGCAGCCTCGAGGGCCGTGACTCACCCCTCCACTTT.

V and J are TRBV18 and TRBJ2-2, with 7 bases identical to TRBD1. Trimming at V came to 5 bases and at J to 4 bases, leaving 7 bases not matched to a gene. Germline V gene data show CDR1 as KGHSH and CDR2 as LQKENI. The CDR3 totals 15 residues. The CDR3 DNA sequence: TGTGCCAGCTCAAAACCGGGACAGACCACCGGGGAGCTGTTTTTT. As protein: CASSKPGQTTGELFF.

The chain has TRBV3-1 (or the pseudogene TRBV3-2) and TRBJ2-2, with D tentatively TRBD2 (7 bases). CDR1 is LGHDT and CDR2 is YNNKEL in the germline V gene (reference sequence). The V end was cut by 3 bases, the J end by 2 bases, with 10 bases between. CDR3 length equals 15 residues. Here the CDR3 reads CASSHRGANTGELFF. The CDR3 region has the DNA TGTGCCAGCAGCCATCGGGGGGCTAACACCGGGGAGCTGTTTTTT.

V and J are TRBV30 and TRBJ1-1; D is uncertain. The CDR3 runs to 13 residues. Germline lookup yields CDR1 GTSNPN and CDR2 SVGIG (reference sequence). The V gene lost 5 bases and the J gene lost 2 bases, with 12 bases spanning the gap. The CDR3 here is CAWEEGHNTEAFF. CDR3 DNA: TGTGCCTGGGAAGAGGGCCACAACACTGAAGCTTTCTTT.

Written as DNA, the CDR3 is TGTGCCAGCAGCCAAGAAGTCGGGGTCACTGAAGCTTTCTTT. This gives the protein CASSQEVGVTEAFF. The chain links TRBV3-1 (or the pseudogene TRBV3-2) to TRBJ1-1; the D is unclear. There are 14 residues in the CDR3. Germline CDR1 is LGHDT and CDR2 is YNNKEL (reference sequence). With 0 bases removed from V and 4 bases from J, the gap between germline ends came to 9 bases.

The rearrangement joins TRBV6-2 or TRBV6-3 to TRBJ1-2, with 12 bases identical to TRBD1. The germline gives CDR1 MNHEY, CDR2 SVGEGT. V lost 3 bases, J lost 2 bases, and 4 bases stayed unmatched. The CDR3 has 16 amino acids. In nucleotides, the CDR3 is TGTGCCAGCAGTTATCCCGGGACAGGGGGCAACTATGGCTACACCTTC. This encodes CASSYPGTGGNYGYTF.

The V gene is TRBV4-1, the J gene TRBJ2-1, with 9 bases that match TRBD2. The CDR3 length is 16 residues. Germline CDR1 is MGHRA and CDR2 is YSYEKL. V gave up 0 bases and J gave up 6 bases; unmatched junction bases: 6. The CDR3 loop reads CASSQEGGRVGNEQFF. Here the CDR3 DNA reads TGCGCCAGCAGCCAAGAGGGCGGGAGGGTAGGCAATGAGCAGTTCTTC.

The rearrangement uses TRBV7-8 and TRBJ1-2; D ambiguous. V lost 4 bases and J lost 2, with 11 bases in between. Germline loops: CDR1 SGHVS, CDR2 FQNEAQ. This CDR3 has 14 amino acids. In DNA, the CDR3 is TGTGCCAGCAGCTCCGAGGCGGGGAACTATGGCTACACCTTC. Translated: CASSSEAGNYGYTF.

J is TRBJ2-1 and V is TRBV6-2 or TRBV6-3, with D maybe TRBD2 (5 bases). CDR3 length: 14 residues. Trimming took 4 bases from V and 5 from J, leaving 12 bases between them. CDR1 and CDR2 from the germline V gene are MNHEY and SVGEGT. CDR3 residues: CASSSFGGHNEQFF. The CDR3 DNA reads TGTGCCAGCAGTTCCTTTGGAGGCCACAATGAGCAGTTCTTC.

J is TRBJ1-2 and V is TRBV9; 7 nucleotides line up with TRBD1. The CDR3 consists of 15 residues. Germline values: CDR1 SGDLS, CDR2 YYNGEE. The trim removed 0 bases at V and 5 bases at J, leaving 7 bases unmatched. CDR3: CASSVAGTAPYGYTF. DNA of the CDR3: TGTGCCAGCAGCGTAGCTGGGACAGCACCTTATGGCTACACCTTC.

V gene TRBV28 combines with J gene TRBJ1-1; no definite D call. Deletions cut 6 bases from V and 8 bases from J, with 10 bases between. There are 11 residues in the CDR3. Germline V gene lookup returns CDR1 MDHEN and CDR2 SYDVKM. CDR3 sequence: CASRITGEAFF. For the CDR3, the DNA is TGTGCCAGCAGGATCACGGGGGAAGCTTTCTTT. The whole variable domain, filled in from reference TRBV28 and TRBJ1-1, reads DVKVTQSSRYLVKRTGEKVFLECVQDMDHENMFWYRQDPGLGLRLIYFSYDVKMKEKGDIPEGYSVSREKKERFSLILESASTNQTSMYLCASRITGEAFFGQGTRLTVV.

J is TRBJ1-1 and V is TRBV12-3 or TRBV12-4; D is uncertain. The CDR3 has 12 amino acids. Trimming took 2 bases from V and 6 from J, leaving 7 bases between them. The CDR3 nucleotides are TGTGCCAGCAGTTTAACTGTCGCTGAAGCTTTCTTT. Its protein product is CASSLTVAEAFF.

A few counts support this clone. The J gene is TRBJ2-7, the V gene TRBV5-6; D remains unclear. Germline-derived CDR1 and CDR2 are SGHDT and YYEEEE. This CDR3 has 13 residues. V gave up 1 base and J gave up 0 bases, with 5 bases separating them. The CDR3 DNA reads TGTGCCAGCAGCTTGACTCACTCCTACGAGCAGTACTTC. Translated: CASSLTHSYEQYF.

The rearrangement joins TRBV9 to TRBJ2-1; TRBD2 aligns across 7 bases. This CDR3 comprises 13 residues. J was trimmed by 7 bases and V by 2 bases; bases with no gene match: 3. Germline V gene data show CDR1 as SGDLS and CDR2 as YYNGEE. DNA of the CDR3: TGTGCCAGCAGCGTTAGGGAGGGGAATGAGCAGTTCTTC. Its translation: CASSVREGNEQFF.

The genes are TRBV6-2 or TRBV6-3 and TRBJ2-5; possibly TRBD1 for D (5 bases). From germline, CDR1 is MNHEY and CDR2 SVGEGT. V was clipped by 2 bases and J by 2 bases, with 9 bases between them. The CDR3 sequence is 14 residues long. The chain's CDR3 is CASSYAGKQETQYF. The CDR3, as DNA: TGTGCCAGCAGTTACGCAGGGAAACAAGAGACCCAGTACTTC.

V gene TRBV5-8 combines with J gene TRBJ1-5; perhaps TRBD1 as D (5 bases). Germline CDR1 reads SGHTS; CDR2 reads YDEGEE. The CDR3 loop spans 16 amino acids. V was cut by 0 bases and J by 0 bases, with 10 bases left in between. The CDR3 bases are TGTGCCAGCAGCTTGGTCCGGGGGAATAGCAATCAGCCCCAGCATTTT. Encoded protein: CASSLVRGNSNQPQHF. Full variable domain (missing parts from reference TRBV5-8 and TRBJ1-5): EAGVTQSPTHLIKTRGQQATLRCSPISGHTSVYWYQQALGLGLQFLLWYDEGEERNRGNFPPRFSGRQFPNYSSELNVNALELEDSALYLCASSLVRGNSNQPQHFGDGTRLSIL.

This chain uses TRBV7-2 with TRBJ2-7, with 12 bases matching TRBD2. CDR1 is SGHTA and CDR2 is FQGNSA in the germline V gene. Trimming at V came to 5 bases and at J to 3 bases, leaving 5 bases not matched to a gene. This CDR3 region has 15 residues. In DNA, the CDR3 is TGTGCCAGCAGCAGCGGGGGACTAGCGGGCTACGAGCAGTACTTC. Translated: CASSSGGLAGYEQYF.

This clone was counted a few times. J is TRBJ2-2 and V is TRBV12-3 or TRBV12-4; D unresolved. The CDR3 is 13 amino acids. Trimming took off 1 base at V and 7 bases at J, with 7 bases between the two ends. CDR3 sequence (DNA): TGTGCCAGCAGTTTAGGGTGGAGCGGGGAGCTGTTTTTT. Protein sequence: CASSLGWSGELFF.

The J gene is TRBJ1-1, the V gene TRBV29-1, with D unresolved. The V and J ends lost 3 bases and 0 bases respectively, with 8 bases between them. CDR3 length: 13 amino acids. Germline V CDR1 and CDR2: SQVTM, ANQGSEA. CDR3 sequence: CSVEGYMNTEAFF. The CDR3 bases are TGCAGCGTTGAGGGCTATATGAACACTGAAGCTTTCTTT.

The chain is built from TRBV19 and TRBJ1-6; the match to TRBD1 covers 8 bases. The CDR3 contains 13 residues. Germline V gene data show CDR1 as LNHDA and CDR2 as SQIVND (reference sequence). The V segment lost 7 bases and the J segment 10 bases; nucleotides outside the gene matches: 6. The CDR3 sequence is CASNDRGESPLHF. As DNA, the CDR3 is TGTGCCAGTAACGACAGGGGTGAATCACCCCTCCACTTT.

V usage is TRBV7-3 and J usage is TRBJ1-6; TRBD1 matches at 9 bases. V lost 4 bases and J lost 9; bases outside the gene matches: 7. The CDR3 has 15 amino acids. Germline V lookup: CDR1 SGHTA, CDR2 FQGTGA. This CDR3 reads CASSSSGQGSSPLHF. CDR3 bases: TGTGCCAGCAGCTCATCGGGACAGGGAAGTTCACCCCTCCACTTT.

This clone came up a few times. The rearrangement uses TRBV7-9 and TRBJ1-5; D call uncertain. The V end lost 5 bases, the J end lost 3 bases, and 20 bases lay between the germline ends. CDR1 and CDR2 (germline): SEHNR, FQNEAQ (reference sequence). The CDR3 totals 17 residues. CDR3 amino acids: CASSKGAPGGFNQPQHF. Here the CDR3 DNA reads TGTGCCAGCAGCAAAGGAGCCCCGGGAGGATTCAATCAGCCCCAGCATTTT.

J is TRBJ1-3 and V is TRBV11-2, with D unclear. In germline, CDR1 is SGHAT, CDR2 FQNNGV. The length of the CDR3 is 14 residues. Trimming stripped 5 bases from V and 1 base from J, with 9 bases between. The DNA for the CDR3 is TGTGCCAGCAGCGGAAGAGGTTCTGGAAACACCATATATTTT. Residues: CASSGRGSGNTIYF.

This chain links TRBV2 with TRBJ1-6, with D tentatively TRBD1 (5 bases). Trimming took 10 bases from V and 4 from J, leaving 11 bases between them. Germline V gene sequence: CDR1 SNHLY, CDR2 FYNNEI. The CDR3 has 13 amino acids. Here the CDR3 DNA reads TGTGCCACTACAGGAGAGTATAATTCACCCCTCCACTTT. Its translation is CATTGEYNSPLHF.

The V call is TRBV5-5, the J call TRBJ2-5; 10 bases are a match to TRBD2. This CDR3 spans 15 amino acids. Germline values: CDR1 SGHKS, CDR2 YYEKEE (reference sequence). With 4 bases clipped from V and 1 base from J, the junction kept 4 bases outside the gene matches. In nucleotides, the CDR3 is TGTGCCAGCAGCCTCCTAGCGGGAGTCCAAGAGACCCAGTACTTC. This sequence encodes CASSLLAGVQETQYF.

V gene TRBV11-2 combines with J gene TRBJ1-6; D unclear. This CDR3 region has 12 residues. Per germline, CDR1 SGHAT and CDR2 FQNNGV. The V end was cut by 5 bases, the J end by 6 bases, with 5 bases between. CDR3 DNA: TGTGCCAGCAGCCGTAGTAATTCACCCCTCCACTTT. Translated, it gives CASSRSNSPLHF.

This chain links TRBV2 with TRBJ1-1, with D hard to call. Germline V CDR1 and CDR2: SNHLY, FYNNEI. V was shortened by 7 bases and J by 0 bases, with 9 bases between the two germline ends. This CDR3 spans 13 amino acids. This chain's CDR3 is CASTADMNTEAFF. CDR3 in DNA: TGTGCCAGCACGGCCGACATGAACACTGAAGCTTTCTTT.

The CDR3 reads CAWRGPELAEAFF. In DNA, the CDR3 is TGTGCCTGGAGGGGGCCCGAGTTGGCTGAAGCTTTCTTT. The chain recombines TRBV30 with TRBJ1-1, with a tentative D call TRBD1 (5 bases). The CDR3 runs to 13 residues. CDR1 is GTSNPN and CDR2 is SVGIG in the germline V gene (reference sequence). Trimming shortened V by 3 bases and J by 6 bases, and 14 bases separated the two germline ends.

V and J are TRBV27 and TRBJ1-6; 7 positions agree with TRBD1. In germline, CDR1 is MNHEY, CDR2 SMNVEV (reference sequence). The length of the CDR3 is 15 residues. Germline trimming cut 5 bases from V and 7 bases from J; bases unmatched to any gene: 8. The CDR3 reads CASSPTGTENSPLHF. The CDR3 DNA sequence: TGTGCCAGCAGTCCGACCGGGACAGAGAATTCACCCCTCCACTTT.

The rearrangement joins TRBV7-9 to TRBJ1-5, with D unresolved. With 5 bases removed from V and 6 bases from J, the gap between germline ends came to 8 bases. This CDR3 has 12 amino acids. Germline V gene sequence: CDR1 SEHNR, CDR2 FQNEAQ (reference sequence). In DNA, the CDR3 is TGTGCCAGCAGCAGACGGGGTCAGCCCCAGCATTTT. Residues: CASSRRGQPQHF.

The V and J genes are TRBV5-4 and TRBJ1-3, with D tentatively TRBD1 (6 bases). The CDR3 extends over 15 amino acids. V was clipped by 0 bases and J by 0 bases, with 7 bases between them. Looked up from germline, CDR1 is SGHNT and CDR2 is YYREEE (reference sequence). The CDR3 sequence: CASSLATGSGNTIYF. The DNA of the CDR3 is TGTGCCAGCAGCTTGGCGACAGGCTCTGGAAACACCATATATTTT. Full variable domain (outside the CDR3, taken from reference TRBV5-4 and TRBJ1-3): ETGVTQSPTHLIKTRGQQVTLRCSSQSGHNTVSWYQQALGQGPQFIFQYYREEENGRGNFPPRFSGLQFPNYSSELNVNALELDDSALYLCASSLATGSGNTIYFGEGSWLTVV.